Presented here are 21 T cell receptor beta chains from one specimen sequenced in a study of cytomegalovirus exposure and HLA in healthy donors. Vbeta (60) and Jbeta (13) primers were used in the PCR. TCRdb's copy holds only in-frame clones and misses some; the assay was immunoSEQ multiplex PCR. Of 150,000 to 200,000 clones in the sample, 84% are singletons; the top ten hold 4.8%. The sample taken for sequencing was PBMCs. The receptors come from a man aged 18 to 30 in good health and CMV-seronegative.

The sample holds a few counts of this clone. This chain joins TRBV30 and TRBJ1-4; 8 bases agree with TRBD1. The length of the CDR3 is 14 residues. With 1 base clipped from V and 8 bases from J, the junction kept 6 bases outside the gene matches. Germline CDR1 GTSNPN, CDR2 SVGIG (reference sequence). This CDR3 is CAWSEGQGAEKLFF. The CDR3 DNA is TGTGCCTGGAGTGAGGGGCAGGGGGCCGAAAAACTGTTTTTT.

The chain employs TRBV6-5 and TRBJ2-1, with TRBD2 matching over 7 bases. Germline-derived CDR1 and CDR2 are MNHEY and SVGAGI. This CDR3 is 16 amino acids long. V was pared by 4 bases and J by 0 bases, with 6 bases of the junction left unmatched. CDR3 residues: CASSSTSAPSYNEQFF. In nucleotides, the CDR3 is TGTGCCAGCAGTTCCACTAGCGCACCCTCCTACAATGAGCAGTTCTTC.

The chain links TRBV15 to TRBJ2-7; the D gene is possibly TRBD1 (5 bases). V was shortened by 0 bases and J by 7 bases, with 10 bases between the two germline ends. The CDR3 runs 13 residues. The germline V gene has CDR1 LNHNV and CDR2 YYDKDF (reference sequence). This CDR3 is CATSRDRAREQYF. The CDR3 DNA sequence: TGTGCCACCAGCAGAGACAGGGCTCGGGAGCAGTACTTC.

This sequence joins TRBV29-1 and TRBJ1-2, with D possibly matching TRBD1 (6 bases). With 2 bases removed from V and 0 bases from J, the gap between germline ends came to 10 bases. Germline V gene data show CDR1 as SQVTM and CDR2 as ANQGSEA. The CDR3 extends over 14 amino acids. In DNA, the CDR3 is TGCAGCGTTGAACCGGGGACAACTAACTATGGCTACACCTTC. Translating gives CSVEPGTTNYGYTF.

This clone turned up a few times. J is TRBJ2-1 and V is TRBV9; 9 bases are a match to TRBD1. Germline trimming cut 7 bases from V and 3 bases from J; bases unmatched to any gene: 5. Germline V CDR1 and CDR2: SGDLS, YYNGEE. The length of the CDR3 is 14 residues. The CDR3 DNA sequence: TGTGCCAGCGGTAGGACAGGGGACTACAATGAGCAGTTCTTC. Encoded protein: CASGRTGDYNEQFF.

The rearrangement uses TRBV2 and TRBJ1-5; 8 positions agree with TRBD1. This CDR3 region has 15 residues. Germline CDR1 is SNHLY and CDR2 is FYNNEI. Trimming took 6 bases from V and 7 from J; bases not matched to a gene: 11. CDR3 sequence reads: CASRGGQGASQPQHF. The CDR3, as DNA: TGTGCCAGCAGGGGGGGGCAGGGGGCCTCACAGCCCCAGCATTTT.

The chain links TRBV19 to TRBJ1-2, with a possible D match to TRBD1 (6 bases). Germline V gives CDR1 LNHDA, CDR2 SQIVND (reference sequence). V was shortened by 3 bases and J by 4 bases, with 15 bases between the two germline ends. This CDR3 has 15 residues. CDR3 in amino acids: CASSIGTFTSYGYTF. The DNA for the CDR3 is TGTGCCAGTAGTATCGGGACATTCACGAGCTATGGCTACACCTTC.

The V gene is TRBV2, the J gene TRBJ2-7; 10 positions agree with TRBD1. The germline V gene encodes CDR1 SNHLY and CDR2 FYNNEI. This CDR3 is 14 amino acids long. The ends lost 3 bases at V and 4 bases at J; junction bases unmatched: 3. The chain's CDR3 is CASSEGQGWYEQYF. CDR3 sequence (DNA): TGTGCCAGCAGTGAGGGACAGGGGTGGTACGAGCAGTACTTC.

Concerning this clone: The junction does not match germline at one end; this may be a read error. J is TRBJ2-4 and V is TRBV7-9, with 8 bases lining up with TRBD1. Germline CDR1 reads SEHNR; CDR2 reads FQNEAQ (reference sequence). This CDR3 region has 13 residues. The CDR3 sequence: CSSSPGGANIQYF. As DNA, the CDR3 is TGTTCCAGCAGCCCAGGGGGCGCGAACATTCAGTACTTC.

A single count supports this clone. The J gene is TRBJ2-1, the V gene TRBV7-2, with D perhaps matching TRBD2 (6 bases). Looked up from germline, CDR1 is SGHTA and CDR2 is FQGNSA. The CDR3 sequence is 16 residues long. V lost 5 bases to trimming and J lost 0 bases, with 14 bases between them. The CDR3 spells CASSKQARGSYNEQFF. Here the CDR3 DNA reads TGTGCCAGCAGCAAACAGGCGCGGGGCTCCTACAATGAGCAGTTCTTC.

The chain couples TRBV4-1 to TRBJ1-1; D perhaps matches TRBD1 (6 bases). Germline CDR1 MGHRA, CDR2 YSYEKL. The CDR3 is 15 amino acids. Trimming took off 1 base at V and 12 bases at J, with 21 bases between the two ends. CDR3: CASSQGKAEQGISFF. The CDR3 DNA sequence: TGCGCCAGCAGCCAAGGAAAAGCGGAACAGGGTATTTCTTTCTTT.

The gene calls are TRBV27 and TRBJ2-7; 7 positions match TRBD1. The germline V gene has CDR1 MNHEY and CDR2 SMNVEV (reference sequence). This CDR3 has 15 residues. V lost 7 bases and J lost 1; bases outside the gene matches: 10. The CDR3 here is CASKFSGQSSYEQYF. DNA of the CDR3: TGTGCCAGCAAATTCTCGGGACAGAGTTCCTACGAGCAGTACTTC.

The V and J genes are TRBV7-2 and TRBJ2-7; 8 positions agree with TRBD1. Germline loops: CDR1 SGHTA, CDR2 FQGNSA. Trimming at V came to 1 base and at J to 0 bases, leaving 5 bases not matched to a gene. The CDR3 is 16 amino acids. CDR3 sequence (DNA): TGTGCCAGCAGCTTAGAGATAACAGGGGGCTCCTACGAGCAGTACTTC. Translating gives CASSLEITGGSYEQYF. Full variable domain (rest looked up from reference TRBV7-2 and TRBJ2-7): GAGVSQSPSNKVTEKGKDVELRCDPISGHTALYWYRQSLGQGLEFLIYFQGNSAPDKSGLPSDRFSAERTGGSVSTLTIQRTQQEDSAVYLCASSLEITGGSYEQYFGPGTRLTVT.

This chain connects TRBV4-1 to TRBJ2-5, with 8 bases fitting TRBD1. Germline V gene lookup returns CDR1 MGHRA and CDR2 YSYEKL. This CDR3 contains 15 residues. J was trimmed by 5 bases and V by 3 bases; bases with no gene match: 8. CDR3 nucleotide sequence: TGCGCCAGCAGCCACCCGGGACAGGCTGTTGAGACCCAGTACTTC. Its translation: CASSHPGQAVETQYF.

The chain couples TRBV30 to TRBJ2-7; possible D gene TRBD2, 6 bases. Germline CDR1 and CDR2: GTSNPN and SVGIG (reference sequence). The CDR3 extends over 13 amino acids. V was cut by 6 bases and J by 4 bases, with 16 bases left in between. CDR3 residues: CACQTAGSYEQYF. The CDR3 DNA is TGTGCCTGCCAAACGGCGGGGTCTTACGAGCAGTACTTC.

The genes are TRBV6-5 and TRBJ2-3, with 8 bases identical to TRBD2. V lost 6 bases, J lost 1 base, and 6 bases stayed unmatched. This CDR3 is 15 amino acids long. Germline assignment: CDR1 MNHEY and CDR2 SVGAGI. CDR3 sequence: CASSLTSGGTDTQYF. CDR3 in DNA: TGTGCCAGCAGCCTAACTAGCGGAGGCACAGATACGCAGTATTTT.

The chain carries TRBV29-1 and TRBJ2-2; 8 nucleotides align to TRBD1. Germline CDR1 SQVTM, CDR2 ANQGSEA. This CDR3 spans 14 amino acids. Unmatched junction bases numbered 5, after V lost 4 bases and J lost 4 bases. The CDR3 here is CSVARGLGTGELFF. CDR3 sequence (DNA): TGCAGCGTTGCCAGGGGGCTAGGCACCGGGGAGCTGTTTTTT.

A note on this clone: Mismatch with germline at one junction end may stem from a read error. J is TRBJ2-7 and V is TRBV7-9; perhaps TRBD1 as D (6 bases). The germline V gene has CDR1 SEHNR and CDR2 FQNEAQ (reference sequence). CDR3 size: 14 residues. CDR3 bases: TGTTCCAGCAGCTTTGGGACAACTCACTACGAGCAGTACTTC. Amino acid sequence: CSSSFGTTHYEQYF.

There are a few counts of this clone. The chain recombines TRBV6-5 with TRBJ2-1, with D possibly being TRBD2 (5 bases). V was cut by 2 bases and J by 13 bases, with 9 bases left in between. The CDR3 is 11 amino acids. Germline CDR1 is MNHEY and CDR2 is SVGAGI. The DNA of the CDR3 is TGTGCCAGCAGTTACCCCGGAGGTCAGTTCTTC. Its translation is CASSYPGGQFF.

V gene TRBV29-1 combines with J gene TRBJ1-1; no clear D gene. The V and J ends lost 0 bases and 6 bases respectively, with 5 bases between them. The germline CDR1 and CDR2 sequences are SQVTM and ANQGSEA. The CDR3 has 11 amino acids. CDR3 region: CSVEEESEAFF. CDR3 nucleotides: TGCAGCGTTGAAGAGGAGTCTGAAGCTTTCTTT.

The CDR3 DNA follows: TGTGCCAGCAGCCCGGACAGGGCTGTAGCTTTCTTT. It encodes CASSPDRAVAFF. The rearrangement uses TRBV7-2 and TRBJ1-1; TRBD1 agrees at 8 bases. CDR3 length equals 12 residues. V lost 5 bases, J lost 10 bases, and 6 bases stayed unmatched. Germline V gene sequence: CDR1 SGHTA, CDR2 FQGNSA.